This T cell receptor (beta chain) was recovered during a study of blood T cell repertoires in COVID-19. Across the whole study: The United States, Italy and Spain provided the acute and convalescent COVID-19 samples.

Original handling: Amplification with reference gene primers provided the estimates of nucleated cell counts. TCRdb's table, derived via immunoSEQ multiplex PCR, lists solely in-frame clones and lacks some. V and J calls and clone size are given by that table; D and trimming were obtained from the DNA. This sample has roughly 200,000 clones; more than 70% occur once, and the top ten carry under 9.5%. J gave up 5 bases and V 3 bases, and 2 bases lay outside the gene matches. The CDR3 runs 12 residues. Germline assignment: CDR1 SQVTM and CDR2 ANQGSEA. This receptor was obtained from a woman aged 55-69 years with acute or convalescent COVID-19. Sequencing input: peripheral blood. The chain joins TRBV29-1 to TRBJ2-5; 8 bases agree with TRBD2. This chain's CDR3 is CSVDGLAETQYF. CDR3 coding DNA: TGCAGCGTTGACGGACTAGCCGAGACCCAGTACTTC.